Sequencing of this T cell receptor (beta chain) was carried out in a study of T cell responses to AZD1222 COVID-19 vaccine. General observations from the study: Most donors were white British and more were female, and clonal diversity was possibly underestimated.

Of note for this clone: What it binds is not known.

Repertoires were generated with immunoSEQ multiplex PCR, while TCRdb's copy carries only in-frame clones and drops some. The sample yields around 130,000 clones, 75% to 90% seen once. The clonotype originates from an adult in good health. The source material was peripheral blood, sampled on day 0 of AZD1222 vaccination.

The CDR3 region has the DNA TGTGCCACCAGCGACTACGAGCAGTACTTC. Its protein is CATSDYEQYF. The chain employs TRBV24-1 and TRBJ2-7; no definite D call. Germline lookup yields CDR1 KGHDR and CDR2 SFDVKD. Trimming removed 7 bases from V and 3 bases from J, with 3 bases in between. CDR3 length: 10 residues.